These 14 T cell receptor beta chains originate from one sample sequenced in a study of blood T cell repertoires in COVID-19. The repertoire was sequenced with immunoSEQ multiplex PCR; TCRdb's copy has only in-frame clones and lacks some. The repertoire holds 230,000 or so clones, with roughly 89% as singletons. Specimen: PBMCs or T cells enriched from blood (not recorded which). These receptors all stem from a middle-aged woman with acute COVID-19.

The chain has TRBV19 and TRBJ2-2; 11 nucleotides agree with TRBD2. After removal of 3 bases from V and 5 bases from J, the junction contained 11 bases not matched to a gene. The CDR3 covers 18 residues. Germline CDR1 is LNHDA and CDR2 is SQIVND (reference sequence). The chain's CDR3 is CASSIVSGGASRTGELFF. Written as DNA, the CDR3 is TGTGCCAGTAGTATCGTTAGCGGGGGGGCCTCGAGGACCGGGGAGCTGTTTTTT. The variable domain in full, with the rest retrieved from reference TRBV19 and TRBJ2-2, is DGGITQSPKYLFRKEGQNVTLSCEQNLNHDAMYWYRQDPGQGLRLIYYSQIVNDFQKGDIAEGYSVSREKKESFPLTVTSAQKNPTAFYLCASSIVSGGASRTGELFFGEGSRLTVL.

This chain links TRBV29-1 with TRBJ2-7, with TRBD1 matching 7 bases. The germline CDR1 and CDR2 sequences are SQVTM and ANQGSEA. The CDR3 sequence is 15 residues long. Trimming removed 3 bases from V and 3 bases from J; junction bases left unmatched: 11. The CDR3 is CSVDLLTNRGYEQYF. The DNA of the CDR3 is TGCAGCGTTGATCTTCTTACCAACAGGGGCTACGAGCAGTACTTC.

The chain links TRBV28 to TRBJ1-2; tentative D call: TRBD1 (5 bases). The CDR3 contains 15 residues. V was pared by 4 bases and J by 1 base, with 13 bases between. Germline V gene lookup returns CDR1 MDHEN and CDR2 SYDVKM. The CDR3 sequence is CASSSPAGGNYGYTF. CDR3 DNA: TGTGCCAGCAGTTCCCCAGCGGGGGGTAACTATGGCTACACCTTC.

The chain is built from TRBV5-1 and TRBJ2-1; tentative D call: TRBD1 (5 bases). CDR3 length equals 13 residues. Trimming took off 6 bases at V and 7 bases at J, with 14 bases between the two ends. Germline V gene sequence: CDR1 SGHRS, CDR2 YFSETQ. The CDR3 nucleotides read TGCGCCAGCATCGAAGGGGCTCGGAATGAGCAGTTCTTC. It specifies CASIEGARNEQFF. The variable domain in full, completed from reference TRBV5-1 and TRBJ2-1, reads KAGVTQTPRYLIKTRGQQVTLSCSPISGHRSVSWYQQTPGQGLQFLFEYFSETQRNKGNFPGRFSGRQFSNSRSEMNVSTLELGDSALYLCASIEGARNEQFFGPGTRLTVL.

On this clone: Other DNA sequences of this sample code for an identical CDR3. The chain recombines TRBV19 with TRBJ1-5; the D is unclear. V lost 3 bases and J lost 4, with 7 bases in between. The CDR3 totals 13 residues. Germline assignment: CDR1 LNHDA and CDR2 SQIVND (reference sequence). The CDR3 sequence is CASSIRVNQPQHF. The CDR3 DNA sequence: TGTGCCAGTAGTATTCGAGTGAATCAGCCCCAGCATTTT.

The J gene is TRBJ1-2, the V gene TRBV6-5; unclear D gene. The V gene lost 6 bases and the J gene lost 4 bases, with 18 bases spanning the gap. The CDR3 loop spans 15 amino acids. Germline V gene sequence: CDR1 MNHEY, CDR2 SVGAGI. The CDR3 loop is CASSPRIPETYGYTF. In nucleotides, the CDR3 is TGTGCCAGCAGCCCACGAATCCCGGAGACCTATGGCTACACCTTC.

The V gene is TRBV19, the J gene TRBJ2-3; 9 bases are a match to TRBD1. This CDR3 has 14 residues. J gave up 1 base and V 7 bases, and 3 bases lay outside the gene matches. Germline V gene data show CDR1 as LNHDA and CDR2 as SQIVND (reference sequence). The CDR3 protein is CASKRTGGTDTQYF. In DNA, the CDR3 is TGTGCCAGTAAGAGGACAGGGGGCACAGATACGCAGTATTTT.

The V and J genes are TRBV21-1 and TRBJ1-1. TRBV21-1 is a known pseudogene. This CDR3 region has 13 residues. This chain's CDR3 is CASSNGEITEAFF. CDR3 DNA: TGTGCCAGCAGCAACGGGGAAATCACTGAAGCTTTCTTT.

This clone was seen just once. This sample includes further DNA sequences coding for the same CDR3. The DNA for the CDR3 is TGTGCCAGCTCACCACCTCACAGGGGGGACTATGGCTACACCTTC. Its translation: CASSPPHRGDYGYTF. The chain uses TRBV18 and TRBJ1-2, with TRBD1 matching 8 bases. The ends lost 0 bases at V and 3 bases at J; junction bases unmatched: 3. Germline V CDR1 and CDR2: KGHSH, LQKENI. The CDR3 spans 15 residues.

The rearrangement links TRBV30 to TRBJ1-1; D is perhaps TRBD1 (5 bases). V lost 2 bases, J lost 11 bases, and 18 bases lay in between. There are 13 residues in the CDR3. CDR1 and CDR2 (germline): GTSNPN, SVGIG (reference sequence). CDR3 residues: CAWSSRVRVTAFF. Written as DNA, the CDR3 is TGTGCCTGGAGTAGTCGGGTCAGGGTCACGGCTTTCTTT. Using reference TRBV30 and TRBJ1-1 for the parts outside the CDR3, the full variable domain is SQTIHQWPATLVQPVGSPLSLECTVEGTSNPNLYWYRQAAGRGLQLLFYSVGIGQISSEVPQNLSASRPQDRQFILSSKKLLLSDSGFYLCAWSSRVRVTAFFGQGTRLTVV.

The chain has TRBV5-8 and TRBJ2-1, with a weak D call TRBD1 (5 bases). V shed 2 bases and J shed 1 base, with 10 bases lying between them. This CDR3 has 15 amino acids. Germline CDR1 reads SGHTS; CDR2 reads YDEGEE. The CDR3 is CASSFRGASYNEQFF. CDR3 sequence (DNA): TGTGCCAGCAGCTTCCGTGGGGCTTCCTACAATGAGCAGTTCTTC.

The V call is TRBV9, the J call TRBJ1-2; D uncertain. Germline V gene sequence: CDR1 SGDLS, CDR2 YYNGEE. The germline V and J ends were trimmed by 0 bases and 6 bases, with 9 bases remaining between them. The CDR3 has 13 residues. CDR3 loop: CASSVAGGNGYTF. The CDR3 DNA reads as TGTGCCAGCAGCGTAGCGGGAGGGAATGGCTACACCTTC.

The table lists this clone with a count of one. The V gene is TRBV9, the J gene TRBJ1-1, with TRBD1 as a possible D gene (6 bases). V shed 4 bases and J shed 1 base, with 11 bases lying between them. The CDR3 loop spans 14 amino acids. The germline gives CDR1 SGDLS, CDR2 YYNGEE. The CDR3 coding sequence is TGTGCCAGCAGCTTACAGGGTGAGAACACTGAAGCTTTCTTT. This gives the protein CASSLQGENTEAFF.

The chain has TRBV27 and TRBJ2-1; D is uncertain. Trimming took off 6 bases at V and 0 bases at J, with 6 bases between the two ends. The CDR3 has 13 amino acids. From germline, CDR1 is MNHEY and CDR2 SMNVEV (reference sequence). CDR3 DNA sequence: TGTGCCAGCAGGGAGAGCTCCTACAATGAGCAGTTCTTC. Protein: CASRESSYNEQFF.